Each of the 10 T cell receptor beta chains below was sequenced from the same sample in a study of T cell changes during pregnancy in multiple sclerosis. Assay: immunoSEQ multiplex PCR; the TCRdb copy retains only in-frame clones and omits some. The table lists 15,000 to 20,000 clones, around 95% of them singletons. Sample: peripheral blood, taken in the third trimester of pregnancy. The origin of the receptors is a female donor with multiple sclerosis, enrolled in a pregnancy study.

CDR3 loop: CAISGGQDYEQYF. In DNA form, the CDR3 reads TGTGCCATCAGTGGGGGACAGGACTACGAGCAGTACTTC. This chain links TRBV10-3 with TRBJ2-7; 8 bases agree with TRBD1. The ends lost 4 bases at V and 3 bases at J; junction bases unmatched: 2. The germline V gene encodes CDR1 ENHRY and CDR2 SYGVKD. The CDR3 loop spans 13 amino acids.

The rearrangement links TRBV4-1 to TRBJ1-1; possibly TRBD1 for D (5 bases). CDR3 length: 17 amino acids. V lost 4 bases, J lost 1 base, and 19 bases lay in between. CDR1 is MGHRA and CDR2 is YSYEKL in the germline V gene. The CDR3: CASSLHQGVSANTEAFF. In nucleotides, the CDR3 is TGCGCCAGCAGCCTTCACCAGGGTGTATCGGCGAACACTGAAGCTTTCTTT.

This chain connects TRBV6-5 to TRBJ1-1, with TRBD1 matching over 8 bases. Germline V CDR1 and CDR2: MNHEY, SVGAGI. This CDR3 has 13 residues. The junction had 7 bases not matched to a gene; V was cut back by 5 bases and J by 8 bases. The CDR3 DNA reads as TGTGCCAGCAGTCCCGGGACAGGTGGAGAAGCTTTCTTT. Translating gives CASSPGTGGEAFF.

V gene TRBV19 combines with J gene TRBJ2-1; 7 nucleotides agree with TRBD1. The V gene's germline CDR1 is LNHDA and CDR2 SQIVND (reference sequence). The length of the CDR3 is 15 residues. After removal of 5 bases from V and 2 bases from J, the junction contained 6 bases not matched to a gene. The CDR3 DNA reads TGTGCCAGTAGTTTTACCGGGACAGCCTACAATGAGCAGTTCTTC. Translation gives CASSFTGTAYNEQFF.

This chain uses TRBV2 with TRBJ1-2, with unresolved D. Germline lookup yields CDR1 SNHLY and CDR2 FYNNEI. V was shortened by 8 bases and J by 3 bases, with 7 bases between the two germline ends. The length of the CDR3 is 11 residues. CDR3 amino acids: CASVADYGYTF. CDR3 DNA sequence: TGTGCCAGCGTTGCGGACTATGGCTACACCTTC.

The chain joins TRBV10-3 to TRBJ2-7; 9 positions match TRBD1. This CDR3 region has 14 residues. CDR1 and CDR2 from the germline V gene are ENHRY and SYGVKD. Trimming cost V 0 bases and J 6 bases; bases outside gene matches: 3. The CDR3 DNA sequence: TGTGCCATCAGTGAGTCGCGACAGGGGGGCGAGCAGTACTTC. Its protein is CAISESRQGGEQYF.

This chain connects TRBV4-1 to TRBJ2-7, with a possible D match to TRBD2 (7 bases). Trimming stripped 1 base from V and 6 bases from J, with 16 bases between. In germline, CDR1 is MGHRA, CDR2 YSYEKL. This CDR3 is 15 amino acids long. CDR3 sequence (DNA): TGCGCCAGCAGCCAAGTTCTTCCGGGGGGCCGCGAGCAGTACTTC. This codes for CASSQVLPGGREQYF.

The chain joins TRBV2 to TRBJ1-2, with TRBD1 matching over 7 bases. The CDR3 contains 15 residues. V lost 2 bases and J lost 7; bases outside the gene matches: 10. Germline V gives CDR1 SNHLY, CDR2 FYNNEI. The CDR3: CASSERQTGVGGYTF. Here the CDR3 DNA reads TGTGCCAGCAGTGAAAGGCAAACAGGGGTGGGTGGCTACACCTTC.

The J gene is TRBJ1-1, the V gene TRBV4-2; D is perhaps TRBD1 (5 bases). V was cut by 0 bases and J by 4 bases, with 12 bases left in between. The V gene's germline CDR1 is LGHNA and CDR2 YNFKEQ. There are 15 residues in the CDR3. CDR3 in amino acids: CASSQDGSGGTEAFF. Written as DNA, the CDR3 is TGTGCCAGCAGCCAAGATGGGTCGGGGGGCACTGAAGCTTTCTTT.

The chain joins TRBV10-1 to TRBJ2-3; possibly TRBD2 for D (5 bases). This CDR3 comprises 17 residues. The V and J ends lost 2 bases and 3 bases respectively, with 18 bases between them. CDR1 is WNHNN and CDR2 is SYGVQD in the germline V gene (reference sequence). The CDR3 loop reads CASSERSSGLGTDTQYF. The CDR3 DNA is TGCGCCAGCAGTGAGAGGTCGAGCGGATTGGGGACAGATACGCAGTATTTT.